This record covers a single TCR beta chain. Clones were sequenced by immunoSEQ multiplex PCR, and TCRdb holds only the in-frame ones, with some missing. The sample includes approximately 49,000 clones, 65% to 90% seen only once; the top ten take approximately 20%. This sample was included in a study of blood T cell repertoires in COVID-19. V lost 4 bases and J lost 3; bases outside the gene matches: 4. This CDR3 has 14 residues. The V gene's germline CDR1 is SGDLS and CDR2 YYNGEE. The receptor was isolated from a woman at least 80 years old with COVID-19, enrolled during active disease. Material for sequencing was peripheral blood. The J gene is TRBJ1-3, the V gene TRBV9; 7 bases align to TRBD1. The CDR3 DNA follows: TGTGCCAGCAGCCCGACAGGGCTTGGAAACACCATATATTTT. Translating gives CASSPTGLGNTIYF. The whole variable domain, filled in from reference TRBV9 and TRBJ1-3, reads DSGVTQTPKHLITATGQRVTLRCSPRSGDLSVYWYQQSLDQGLQFLIQYYNGEERAKGNILERFSAQQFPDLHSELNLSSLELGDSALYFCASSPTGLGNTIYFGEGSWLTVV.